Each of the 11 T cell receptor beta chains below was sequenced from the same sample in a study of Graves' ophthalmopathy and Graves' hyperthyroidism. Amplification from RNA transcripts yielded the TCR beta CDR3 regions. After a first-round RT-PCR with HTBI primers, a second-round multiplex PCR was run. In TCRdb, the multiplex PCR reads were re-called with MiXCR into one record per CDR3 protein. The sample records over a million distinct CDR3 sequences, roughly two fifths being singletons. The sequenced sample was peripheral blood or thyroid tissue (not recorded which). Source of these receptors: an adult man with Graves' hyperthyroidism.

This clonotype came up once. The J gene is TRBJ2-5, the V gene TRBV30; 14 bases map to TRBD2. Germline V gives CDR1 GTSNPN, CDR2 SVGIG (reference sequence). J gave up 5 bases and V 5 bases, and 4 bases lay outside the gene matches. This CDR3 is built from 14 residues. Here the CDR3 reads CAWGGLAGVETQYF. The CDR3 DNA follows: TGTGCCTGGGGGGGACTAGCGGGAGTGGAGACCCAGTACTTC.

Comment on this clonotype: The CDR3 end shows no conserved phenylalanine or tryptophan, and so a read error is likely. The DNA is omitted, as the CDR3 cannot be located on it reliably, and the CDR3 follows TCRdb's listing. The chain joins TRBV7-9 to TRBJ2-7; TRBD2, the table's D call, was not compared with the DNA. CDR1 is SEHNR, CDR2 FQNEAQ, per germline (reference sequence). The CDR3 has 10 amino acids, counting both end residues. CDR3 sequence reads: CASSLAAAGI.

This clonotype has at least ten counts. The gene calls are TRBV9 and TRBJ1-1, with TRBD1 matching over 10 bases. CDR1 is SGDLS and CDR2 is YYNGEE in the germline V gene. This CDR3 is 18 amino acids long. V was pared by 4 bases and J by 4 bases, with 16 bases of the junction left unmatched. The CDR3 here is CASSPRGTGDLQGTEAFF. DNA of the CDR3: TGTGCCAGCAGCCCCCGGGGGACAGGGGACCTTCAAGGCACTGAAGCTTTCTTT.

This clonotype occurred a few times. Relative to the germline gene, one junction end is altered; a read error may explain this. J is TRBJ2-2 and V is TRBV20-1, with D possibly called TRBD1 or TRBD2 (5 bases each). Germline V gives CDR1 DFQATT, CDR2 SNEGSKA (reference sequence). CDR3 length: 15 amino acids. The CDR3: CSARWGAGNTGELFF. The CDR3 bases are TGCAGTGCTAGATGGGGAGCAGGGAACACTGGGGAGCTGTTTTTT.

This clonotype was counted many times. The CDR3 spells CATLQVTGELFF. The CDR3 DNA reads TGTGCCACGCTACAGGTCACCGGGGAGCTGTTTTTT. The chain combines TRBV2 with TRBJ2-2; perhaps TRBD1 as D (5 bases). The V gene's germline CDR1 is SNHLY and CDR2 FYNNEI. This CDR3 is 12 amino acids long. Trimming pared 10 bases from V and 4 bases from J, leaving 10 bases between. The variable domain in full, completed from reference TRBV2 and TRBJ2-2, reads EPEVTQTPSHQVTQMGQEVILRCVPISNHLYFYWYRQILGQKVEFLVSFYNNEISEKSEIFDDQFSVERPDGSNFTLKIRSTKLEDSAMYFCATLQVTGELFFGEGSRLTVL.

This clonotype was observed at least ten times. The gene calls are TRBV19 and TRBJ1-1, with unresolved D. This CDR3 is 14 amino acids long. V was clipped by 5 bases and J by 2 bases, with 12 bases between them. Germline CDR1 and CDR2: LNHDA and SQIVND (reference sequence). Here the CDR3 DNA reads TGTGCCAGTAGTGTGACCGGAAGTAACACTGAAGCTTTCTTT. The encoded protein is CASSVTGSNTEAFF. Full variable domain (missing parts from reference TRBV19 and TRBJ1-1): DGGITQSPKYLFRKEGQNVTLSCEQNLNHDAMYWYRQDPGQGLRLIYYSQIVNDFQKGDIAEGYSVSREKKESFPLTVTSAQKNPTAFYLCASSVTGSNTEAFFGQGTRLTVV.

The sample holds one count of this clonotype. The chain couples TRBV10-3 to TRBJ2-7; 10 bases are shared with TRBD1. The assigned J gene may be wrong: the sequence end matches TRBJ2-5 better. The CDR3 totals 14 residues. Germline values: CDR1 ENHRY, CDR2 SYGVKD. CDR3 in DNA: TGTGCCATCAGTGGGACAGGGGGAGAGGGGACCCAGTACTTC. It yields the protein CAISGTGGEGTQYF.

The DNA for the CDR3 is TGTGCCAGCAGCGCCGGGGGACTTCGAACCTACGAGCAGTACTTC. Protein product: CASSAGGLRTYEQYF. The rearrangement uses TRBV9 and TRBJ2-7; D might be TRBD2 (6 bases). V lost 3 bases and J lost 2, with 15 bases in between. This CDR3 contains 15 residues. The germline CDR1 and CDR2 sequences are SGDLS and YYNGEE.

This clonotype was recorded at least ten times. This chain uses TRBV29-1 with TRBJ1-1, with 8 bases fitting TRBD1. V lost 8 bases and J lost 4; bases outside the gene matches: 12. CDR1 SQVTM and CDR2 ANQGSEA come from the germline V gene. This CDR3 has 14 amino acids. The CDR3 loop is CSTTATTGGTEAFF. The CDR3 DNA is TGCAGCACCACCGCTACAACAGGGGGCACTGAAGCTTTCTTT.

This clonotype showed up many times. The CDR3 DNA reads as TGCAGCGTTGTGCAAGGGACGTACACCGGGGAGCTGTTTTTT. Its translation is CSVVQGTYTGELFF. The chain joins TRBV29-1 to TRBJ2-2; D might be TRBD1 or TRBD2, each matching 5 bases. Per germline, CDR1 SQVTM and CDR2 ANQGSEA. Deletions cut 4 bases from V and 3 bases from J, with 12 bases between. The CDR3 consists of 14 residues.

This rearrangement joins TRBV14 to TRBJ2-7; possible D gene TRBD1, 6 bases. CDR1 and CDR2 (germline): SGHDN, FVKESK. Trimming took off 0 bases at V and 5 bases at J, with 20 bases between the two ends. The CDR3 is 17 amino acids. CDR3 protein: CASSQDTGLLTVDEQYF. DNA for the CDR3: TGTGCCAGCAGCCAAGATACAGGGCTACTTACTGTCGACGAGCAGTACTTC.